Below, 6 T cell receptor beta chains from the same sample are listed, as sequenced in a study of T-cell reconstitution after alpha-beta-depleted transplantation in children. Preparation of the TCRbeta library used unique molecular identifiers. TCRdb analysed the PCR reads with MiXCR anew, one entry per CDR3 protein. The sample yields about 980,000 distinct CDR3 sequences, roughly 29% seen once. Specimen: PBMCs, mostly from graft donor cells, collected 360 days after TCRalphabeta/CD19-depleted stem cell transplant. Receptors originate from a boy younger than two who had a stem cell transplant for SCID, so the T cells may come from the graft donor.

This clonotype was observed a few times. This chain joins TRBV12-3 or TRBV12-4 and TRBJ1-3; D remains unclear. V lost 6 bases and J lost 2, with 14 bases in between. The CDR3 runs 15 residues. CDR3 amino acids: CASSEGVGAGNTIYF. Written as DNA, the CDR3 is TGTGCCAGCAGCGAGGGAGTCGGGGCTGGAAACACCATATATTTT.

The rearrangement uses TRBV5-1 and TRBJ2-2; 10 bases line up with TRBD2. Unmatched junction bases numbered 6, after V lost 6 bases and J lost 4 bases. The CDR3 sequence is 15 residues long. Germline lookup yields CDR1 SGHRS and CDR2 YFSETQ. CDR3 loop: CASMLSGGSTGELFF. For the CDR3, the DNA is TGCGCCAGCATGCTTAGCGGGGGGTCCACCGGGGAGCTGTTTTTT.

V gene TRBV28 combines with J gene TRBJ1-2; D is unclear. The germline V gene has CDR1 MDHEN and CDR2 SYDVKM. The CDR3 runs 13 residues. V lost 3 bases and J 6 bases, leaving 11 bases between the germline ends. CDR3 in amino acids: CASSFRQWHGYTF. DNA for the CDR3: TGTGCCAGCAGTTTCAGACAATGGCATGGCTACACCTTC.

This clonotype was detected only a few times. The chain combines TRBV29-1 with TRBJ2-2; D perhaps matches TRBD1 (5 bases). V was trimmed by 7 bases and J by 6 bases, leaving 12 bases between them. There are 12 residues in the CDR3. CDR1 and CDR2 from the germline V gene are SQVTM and ANQGSEA. The CDR3 DNA follows: TGCAGCGCTCCAGGGTTCGCCGGGGAGCTGTTTTTT. Translating it yields CSAPGFAGELFF.

The chain employs TRBV11-1 and TRBJ2-1; D remains ambiguous. Trimming removed 5 bases at V and 8 bases at J, with 19 bases between. CDR1 is SGHAT and CDR2 is FQDESV in the germline V gene (reference sequence). The CDR3 runs to 15 residues. In DNA form, the CDR3 reads TGTGCCAGCAGCCAGAACCCGACCCCAAGCGATGAGCAGTTCTTC. Amino acid sequence: CASSQNPTPSDEQFF.

This clonotype has more than one count but fewer than ten. The J gene is TRBJ2-3, the V gene TRBV6-1; 12 nucleotides agree with TRBD2. Unmatched junction bases numbered 10, after V lost 6 bases and J lost 6 bases. There are 16 residues in the CDR3. CDR1 MNHNS and CDR2 SASEGT come from the germline V gene. CDR3 nucleotides: TGTGCCAGCAGCGCCGGACTAGCGGGGCTGGTGGATACGCAGTATTTT. Its protein is CASSAGLAGLVDTQYF.